This is a list of T cell receptor beta chains from one sample in a study of blood T cell repertoires in COVID-19. Libraries were prepared by immunoSEQ multiplex PCR; TCRdb keeps only in-frame clonotypes and omits some of them. The sample has around 240,000 clones, more than 65% seen once. Source material: peripheral blood. The receptors were gathered from a woman in her thirties or forties who had recovered from COVID-19. CDR3s include the opening cysteine and the closing phenylalanine or tryptophan. Each record gives: J gene, V gene, D gene, clone size, CDR3 DNA, CDR3 protein. A D gene is named only where the DNA matches it firmly. Where a row states a size, it is once, few, many or the class of an expanded clone; other rows omit it.

TRBJ2-3 | TRBV6-1 | . | . | TGTGCCAGCAGTGACGGGGTAGATACAGATACGCAGTATTTT | CASSDGVDTDTQYF
TRBJ2-4 | TRBV28 | . | . | TGTGCCAGCAGTCTCGCGGGACCACTAGCCAAAAACATTCAGTACTTC | CASSLAGPLAKNIQYF
TRBJ1-2 | TRBV7-9 | . | . | TGTGCCAGCAGCTTATACCTTACGGAGGGGATTGTTTATGGCTACACCTTC | CASSLYLTEGIVYGYTF
TRBJ2-3 | TRBV28 | . | . | TGTGCCAGCAGTCTCCTACAGGGAGCAGATACGCAGTATTTT | CASSLLQGADTQYF
TRBJ2-5 | TRBV19 | . | . | TGTGCCAGTAGTATCCAATGGGGGCAGTACCAAGAGACCCAGTACTTC | CASSIQWGQYQETQYF
TRBJ1-6 | TRBV7-2 | . | . | TGTGCCAGCAGCTTGGTCTCTAATAATTCACCCCTCCACTTT | CASSLVSNNSPLHF
TRBJ2-1 | TRBV7-3 | . | . | TGTGCCAGCAGCTTACAGGGGTCCTACAATGAGCAGTTCTTC | CASSLQGSYNEQFF
TRBJ1-2 | TRBV28 | . | once | TGTGCTTCGGGTGGTTCACGGGGGACCTATGGCTACACCTTC | CASGGSRGTYGYTF
TRBJ2-4 | TRBV2 | . | . | TGTGCCAGCAGTGAAACTTTTCTTTCGAAGGGGCGAAACATTCAGTACTTC | CASSETFLSKGRNIQYF
TRBJ1-2 | TRBV6-1 | TRBD1 | . | TGTGCCAGCAGTGAACCCTGGGAAGCAGGGGGCTTTGGCTACACCTTC | CASSEPWEAGGFGYTF
TRBJ2-5 | TRBV19 | TRBD2 | once | TGTGCCAGTAGTATATCACTAGCGGGGAAAGAGACCCAGTACTTC | CASSISLAGKETQYF
TRBJ2-5 | TRBV11-3 | . | once | TGTGCCAGCAGTCCTACTCAGGGGTTCTTGTACTTC | CASSPTQGFLYF
TRBJ1-1 | TRBV7-2 | . | few | TGTGCCAGCAGCTTAGGTAGGGAGAGCACTGAAGCTTTCTTT | CASSLGRESTEAFF
TRBJ2-5 | TRBV27 | . | . | TGTGCCAGCAGTTTACGGGCAGGGGGGGAGACCCAGTACTTC | CASSLRAGGETQYF